The rows below give T cell receptor beta chains drawn from one sample of a study of CD8 T cells in Susac syndrome. TCRdb redid the calling of the immunoSEQ multiplex PCR reads with MiXCR, one entry per CDR3 protein. The sample holds about 80,000 distinct CDR3 sequences, about 92% seen once. Sequencing used CD4+ T cells from PBMCs. The receptors here all came from a human donor with Susac syndrome. Both conserved end residues are part of each CDR3. A D gene is named only where the DNA matches it firmly. Not every row has a clone size; where given, it reads once, few, many or a size class.

DNA: TGCAGCGTCGCCGGGACAGGCAGACAAGAGACCCAGTACTTC; CDR3: CSVAGTGRQETQYF; J: TRBJ2-5; V: TRBV29-1; size: once; D: TRBD1
DNA: TGCGCCAGCAGCTTGTTAACAGGGGCAAATGAGCAGTTCTTC; CDR3: CASSLLTGANEQFF; J: TRBJ2-1; V: TRBV5-1; size: -; D: TRBD1
DNA: TGCGCCAGCAGCTTGGTTGTGGCCCAGGGCACTGAAGCTTTCTTT; CDR3: CASSLVVAQGTEAFF; J: TRBJ1-1; V: TRBV5-1; size: -; D: -
DNA: TGTGCCAGCAGTGATACAGGGAGGGGCTATGGCTACACCTTC; CDR3: CASSDTGRGYGYTF; J: TRBJ1-2; V: TRBV25-1; size: -; D: -
DNA: TGTGCCAGCAGCGTAGACAACAGGGGTTCCTTGGCCATTGGGGAGACCCAGTACTTC; CDR3: CASSVDNRGSLAIGETQYF; J: TRBJ2-5; V: TRBV9; size: -; D: TRBD1
DNA: TGTGCCAACAGCGCTGGACAGGGGGTCTACGAGCAGTACTTC; CDR3: CANSAGQGVYEQYF; J: TRBJ2-7; V: TRBV7-9; size: -; D: TRBD1
DNA: TGCGCCAGCAGCTTGAGGAGGAACACTGAAGCTTTCTTT; CDR3: CASSLRRNTEAFF; J: TRBJ1-1; V: TRBV5-1; size: -; D: -
DNA: TGCGCCAGCAGCTTGCAGGAAGGTCCGTATGGCTACACCTTC; CDR3: CASSLQEGPYGYTF; J: TRBJ1-2; V: TRBV5-1; size: -; D: -
DNA: TGTGCCAGTAGACCAGGTGGGGTAGCAACTAATGAAAAACTGTTTTTT; CDR3: CASRPGGVATNEKLFF; J: TRBJ1-4; V: TRBV19; size: once; D: -
DNA: TGTGCCAGCAGCCGTCAACTAGCGGGAGGAGATACGCAGTATTTT; CDR3: CASSRQLAGGDTQYF; J: TRBJ2-3; V: TRBV14; size: -; D: TRBD2
DNA: TGCAGCGTTGAAGATCGGGACAGGATCAATGAGCAGTTCTTC; CDR3: CSVEDRDRINEQFF; J: TRBJ2-1; V: TRBV29-1; size: -; D: TRBD1
DNA: TGTGCCAGCAGCTTCTTCGAGGCCCTCGCGAACACCATATATTTT; CDR3: CASSFFEALANTIYF; J: TRBJ1-3; V: TRBV7-9; size: -; D: -
DNA: TGTGCTAGTGGTTCGCCCGAGGGGGCAGGGGGCTGGGAGACCCAGTACTTC; CDR3: CASGSPEGAGGWETQYF; J: TRBJ2-5; V: TRBV12-5; size: once; D: TRBD1
DNA: TGTGCCAGCAGCTTGGGTCAGTCCGCAAAAGCTTTCTTT; CDR3: CASSLGQSAKAFF; J: TRBJ1-1; V: TRBV7-9; size: -; D: -
DNA: TGTGCCAGCAGCAAGGGGCAAACATTTGGAAACACCATATATTTT; CDR3: CASSKGQTFGNTIYF; J: TRBJ1-3; V: TRBV3-1; size: -; D: -
DNA: TGTGCCAGCTCACCAGGAGGGAGGCGGCGGGAAAAACTGTTTTTT; CDR3: CASSPGGRRREKLFF; J: TRBJ1-4; V: TRBV18; size: -; D: -
DNA: TGTGCCAGTAGTAACAGGGAGTTACACAATGAGCAGTTCTTC; CDR3: CASSNRELHNEQFF; J: TRBJ2-1; V: TRBV19; size: -; D: -
DNA: TGCAGTGCCCTGGGCCTTAGCACAGATACGCAGTATTTT; CDR3: CSALGLSTDTQYF; J: TRBJ2-3; V: TRBV20-1; size: -; D: -
DNA: TGTGCCAGCAGCCGTACGGGGTATGTCAATCAGCCCCAGCATTTT; CDR3: CASSRTGYVNQPQHF; J: TRBJ1-5; V: TRBV27; size: -; D: -
DNA: TGTGCCAGCAGTTTGCCGGGGGGCTACACCTTC; CDR3: CASSLPGGYTF; J: TRBJ1-2; V: TRBV12-3/TRBV12-4; size: -; D: -
DNA: TGTGCCAGCAGTTTAGGGCCGAGGAACACTGAAGCTTTCTTT; CDR3: CASSLGPRNTEAFF; J: TRBJ1-1; V: TRBV12-3/TRBV12-4; size: -; D: -
DNA: TGTGCCAGCAGTGCATCTAGCTGGACGCAGTATTTT; CDR3: CASSASSWTQYF; J: TRBJ2-3; V: TRBV6-2/TRBV6-3; size: -; D: -
DNA: TGTGCCAGCAGCCTACGTAGCGGGTACTACGAGCAGTACTTC; CDR3: CASSLRSGYYEQYF; J: TRBJ2-7; V: TRBV11-2; size: -; D: TRBD2
DNA: TGCAGTGCTCCTACAGGATCCGCGAATGAAAAACTGTTTTTT; CDR3: CSAPTGSANEKLFF; J: TRBJ1-4; V: TRBV20-1; size: -; D: -
DNA: TGCAGTGCTAGAGTCGCGACAGGGAGCGAGACCCAGTACTTC; CDR3: CSARVATGSETQYF; J: TRBJ2-5; V: TRBV20-1; size: -; D: TRBD1
DNA: TGTGCCACCTCGCGGGGTAACACCGGGGAGCTGTTTTTT; CDR3: CATSRGNTGELFF; J: TRBJ2-2; V: TRBV24-1; size: -; D: -
DNA: TGCAGCGTTTGTATACTAGCGGGGGGGCCCTACGAGCAGTACTTC; CDR3: CSVCILAGGPYEQYF; J: TRBJ2-7; V: TRBV29-1; size: -; D: TRBD2
DNA: TGTGCCAGTAGCCAAACAGGGGGCATCACCTACAATGAGCAGTTCTTC; CDR3: CASSQTGGITYNEQFF; J: TRBJ2-1; V: TRBV19; size: -; D: TRBD1
DNA: TGCAGCGTTGAGCGGAGAATGAACACTGAAGCTTTCTTT; CDR3: CSVERRMNTEAFF; J: TRBJ1-1; V: TRBV29-1; size: few; D: -
DNA: TGTGCCAGCAGCTCAACGGGACAGTCCTACGAGCAGTACTTC; CDR3: CASSSTGQSYEQYF; J: TRBJ2-7; V: TRBV7-9; size: once; D: TRBD1
DNA: TGCAGTGCAACTAGCGGGAGTGGGGTTAGGGGCACAGATACGCAGTATTTT; CDR3: CSATSGSGVRGTDTQYF; J: TRBJ2-3; V: TRBV20-1; size: -; D: TRBD2
DNA: TGTGCCAGCTCACCTAGGGACACCGGGGAGCTGTTTTTT; CDR3: CASSPRDTGELFF; J: TRBJ2-2; V: TRBV18; size: few; D: -
DNA: TGTGCCAGCAGTTTATGGCAGCCCTACGAGCAGTACTTC; CDR3: CASSLWQPYEQYF; J: TRBJ2-7; V: TRBV28; size: once; D: -
DNA: TGCAGCGTTGTTCTCCTTGGGGGTCAGCCCCAGCATTTT; CDR3: CSVVLLGGQPQHF; J: TRBJ1-5; V: TRBV29-1; size: -; D: -
DNA: TGTGCCAGCAGCCACGTAGGTAGGGACACTGAAGCTTTCTTT; CDR3: CASSHVGRDTEAFF; J: TRBJ1-1; V: TRBV4-2; size: -; D: -
DNA: TGTGCCAGCAGCGTCCTCCACCTTGGGGAGTCGGAGACCCAGTACTTC; CDR3: CASSVLHLGESETQYF; J: TRBJ2-5; V: TRBV7-9; size: -; D: -
DNA: TGTGCCAGCAGCCAAGAGAGGCGGTCAGGGTATTCACCCCTCCACTTT; CDR3: CASSQERRSGYSPLHF; J: TRBJ1-6; V: TRBV14; size: -; D: -
DNA: TGCAGTGCTAGAGACAAGACTTACGAGCAGTACTTC; CDR3: CSARDKTYEQYF; J: TRBJ2-7; V: TRBV20-1; size: -; D: -
DNA: TGTGCCAGCAGCGCTAGCGGGAGGGTCGGGGGCACAGATACGCAGTATTTT; CDR3: CASSASGRVGGTDTQYF; J: TRBJ2-3; V: TRBV9; size: -; D: TRBD2
DNA: TGTGCCAGCACCTCCAATACTGGGGCCAACGTCCTGACTTTC; CDR3: CASTSNTGANVLTF; J: TRBJ2-6; V: TRBV5-4; size: -; D: -
DNA: TGTGCCAGTACGACGGGACAGGGGTCCTACGAGCAGTACTTC; CDR3: CASTTGQGSYEQYF; J: TRBJ2-7; V: TRBV2; size: -; D: TRBD1
DNA: TGCAGTGCCCTGCGGGGGGCAGGTGAGACCCAGTACTTC; CDR3: CSALRGAGETQYF; J: TRBJ2-5; V: TRBV20-1; size: -; D: TRBD2